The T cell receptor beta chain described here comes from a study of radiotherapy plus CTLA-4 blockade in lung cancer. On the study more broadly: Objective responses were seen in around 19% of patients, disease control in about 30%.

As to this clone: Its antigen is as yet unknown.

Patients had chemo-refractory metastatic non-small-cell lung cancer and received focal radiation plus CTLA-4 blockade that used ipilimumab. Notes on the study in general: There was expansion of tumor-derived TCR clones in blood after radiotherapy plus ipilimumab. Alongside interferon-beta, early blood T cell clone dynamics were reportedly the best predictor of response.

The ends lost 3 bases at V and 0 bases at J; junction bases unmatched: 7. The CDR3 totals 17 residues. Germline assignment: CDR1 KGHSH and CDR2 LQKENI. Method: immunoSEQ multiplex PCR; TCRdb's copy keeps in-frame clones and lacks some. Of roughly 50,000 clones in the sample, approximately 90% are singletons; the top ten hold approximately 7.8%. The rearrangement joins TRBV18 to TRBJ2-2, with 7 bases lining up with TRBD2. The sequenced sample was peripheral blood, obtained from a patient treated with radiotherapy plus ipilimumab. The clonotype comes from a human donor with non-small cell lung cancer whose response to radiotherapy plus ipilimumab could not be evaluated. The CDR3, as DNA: TGTGCCAGCTCACCTCGCGGGAGACCCGCGAACACCGGGGAGCTGTTTTTT. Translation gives CASSPRGRPANTGELFF.